What follows describes a single T cell receptor (beta chain). The source of the sample is a study of blood T cell repertoires in COVID-19. Study background: Sites across the United States, Italy and Spain contributed samples from acute and convalescent COVID-19.

Participants were aged about 18 to 100 years from 20 to 30 US areas. During the 2 weeks before they entered the study, exposed participants had met someone with a PCR-confirmed or clinician-diagnosed COVID-19 case. The CDR3 has 15 residues. Germline V gene data show CDR1 as MNHEY and CDR2 as SVGAGI. The ends were cut back, 2 bases at V and 2 bases at J, with 9 bases in the middle. Per the authors' pipeline: Reference gene primer amplification in the assay estimated nucleated cell counts. The method was immunoSEQ multiplex PCR; TCRdb's version includes in-frame clones alone and lacks a portion of them. V and J calls plus clone size are reproduced from that table; the DNA served to infer D and trimming. The data show fewer than 150,000 clones, with under 90% seen just once and 1.5% to 2% held by the top ten.

This chain links TRBV6-5 with TRBJ2-2; D is perhaps TRBD1 (6 bases). This TCR was recovered from a young woman who had been exposed to COVID-19. The source material was PBMCs or T cells enriched from blood (not recorded which). CDR3 protein: CASSYRDTNTGELFF. The CDR3 DNA reads as TGTGCCAGCAGTTACCGGGACACCAACACCGGGGAGCTGTTTTTT.